This is a list of T cell receptor beta chains from one sample in a study of blood T cell repertoires in COVID-19. Assay used: immunoSEQ multiplex PCR; TCRdb lists only in-frame clones, some missing. The top ten hold 1% of the sample, which has some 310,000 clones, over 75% seen once. The sample comprised peripheral blood. The source is a man in his forties or fifties with active or convalescent COVID-19. Both conserved end residues are part of each CDR3. The D gene is left open where the match is weak. Clone size, where shown, is once, few, many, or a class for clones that have expanded.

j_call | v_call | d_call | cdr3_length | clone_size | cdr3_aa | cdr3_nt
TRBJ1-5 | TRBV25-1 | TRBD1 | 13 | . | CASSDRDNQPQHF | TGTGCCAGCAGCGACAGGGACAATCAGCCCCAGCATTTT
TRBJ2-7 | TRBV29-1 | TRBD1 | 15 | . | CSVKEGGQGVGEQYF | TGCAGCGTTAAGGAGGGGGGACAGGGGGTCGGCGAGCAGTACTTC
TRBJ1-2 | TRBV19 | . | 15 | . | CASSTRQAINYGYTF | TGTGCCAGTAGTACGAGACAGGCGATTAACTATGGCTACACCTTC
TRBJ2-7 | TRBV7-8 | TRBD2 | 13 | . | CAVSQRGPYEQYF | TGTGCCGTTTCACAGCGGGGACCTTACGAGCAGTACTTC
TRBJ2-7 | TRBV15 | TRBD1 | 16 | once | CATSRGSGTGGHEQYF | TGTGCCACCAGCAGAGGCTCCGGGACAGGGGGCCACGAGCAGTACTTC
TRBJ2-3 | TRBV29-1 | TRBD2 | 16 | . | CSVLGGGAGGPDTQYF | TGCAGCGTTTTAGGCGGGGGGGCTGGTGGTCCAGATACGCAGTATTTT
TRBJ2-5 | TRBV2 | . | 17 | . | CASSESMPQGGYETQYF | TGTGCCAGCAGTGAATCCATGCCCCAGGGAGGATACGAGACCCAGTACTTC
TRBJ2-7 | TRBV28 | TRBD2 | 17 | . | CASSLSQTSGGSYEQYF | TGTGCCAGCAGTTTATCCCAAACTAGCGGGGGATCCTACGAGCAGTACTTC
TRBJ2-1 | TRBV7-9 | TRBD1 | 14 | . | CASSPYGEGTGGFF | TGTGCCAGCAGCCCATATGGGGAGGGGACAGGGGGGTTCTTC
TRBJ2-5 | TRBV7-2 | TRBD2 | 17 | . | CASSSSTAGGTQETQYF | TGTGCCAGCAGTTCCAGCACAGCGGGGGGCACCCAAGAGACCCAGTACTTC
TRBJ2-5 | TRBV5-1 | . | 15 | . | CASSLAGTSEETQYF | TGCGCCAGCAGCTTGGCCGGGACATCCGAAGAGACCCAGTACTTC
TRBJ2-5 | TRBV10-3 | . | 15 | . | CAISDSTNDQETQYF | TGTGCCATCAGTGATTCGACTAACGACCAAGAGACCCAGTACTTC
TRBJ1-2 | TRBV2 | . | 15 | . | CASSEEGRTNYGYTF | TGTGCCAGCAGTGAGGAGGGCAGGACGAACTATGGCTACACCTTC
TRBJ1-6 | TRBV7-8 | . | 13 | . | CASSLASNSPLHF | TGTGCCAGCAGCTTAGCGAGTAATTCACCCCTCCACTTT
TRBJ1-6 | TRBV30 | . | 15 | . | CAWSFRDTYNSPLHF | TGTGCCTGGAGTTTCCGGGACACCTATAATTCACCCCTCCACTTT